The rows below give T cell receptor beta chains drawn from one sample of a study of shared clonotypes between healthy human individuals. Method: immunoSEQ multiplex PCR; TCRdb's copy keeps in-frame clones and lacks some. The sample holds approximately 2.5 million clones, 93% seen once. Input material: naive CD4+ T cells from PBMCs. The origin of the receptors is a young man in good health. Some clones in this sample may be carry-over from other donors' samples. CDR3s include the opening cysteine and the closing phenylalanine or tryptophan. A D gene is named only where the DNA matches it firmly. Rows give clone size only sometimes, using once, few, many, or a class for an expanded clone.

TRBD1	TRBV6-1	TRBJ2-7	NA	TGTGCCAGCAGTGAAGCGGGGGGACAGGGGTACTACGAGCAGTACTTC	CASSEAGGQGYYEQYF
NA	TRBV28	TRBJ2-1	NA	TGTGCCAGCAGTTCCTTCCTATACAATGAGCAGTTCTTC	CASSSFLYNEQFF
NA	TRBV7-2	TRBJ2-3	NA	TGTGCCAGCAGCTTACTTGGGTTCAGCACAGATACGCAGTATTTT	CASSLLGFSTDTQYF
TRBD2	TRBV27	TRBJ2-5	NA	TGTGCCAGCAGTTTCCCTAGCGGGAGGGCCCTTAGTGAGACCCAGTACTTC	CASSFPSGRALSETQYF
NA	TRBV5-5	TRBJ1-1	NA	TGTGCCAGCAGCTCCGACAGTCACGCTGAAGCTTTCTTT	CASSSDSHAEAFF
NA	TRBV5-8	TRBJ1-2	NA	TGTGCCAGCAGCTTGGTTGGGGATAACTATGGCTACACCTTC	CASSLVGDNYGYTF
NA	TRBV6-4	TRBJ1-5	NA	TGTGCCCCCTCTTCCGGCAGGGGCAAGAATAGCAATCAGCCCCAGCATTTT	CAPSSGRGKNSNQPQHF
NA	TRBV6-1	TRBJ2-7	NA	TGTGCCAGCAGCGCAGCAGCAACCTACGAGCAGTACTTC	CASSAAATYEQYF
TRBD2	TRBV6-1	TRBJ2-2	NA	TGTGCCAGCAGGCTTACTAGCGTTGACACCGGGGAGCTGTTTTTT	CASRLTSVDTGELFF
NA	TRBV19	TRBJ1-1	NA	TGTGCCAGTAGTATGTTCAGGACCATGAACACTGAAGCTTTCTTT	CASSMFRTMNTEAFF
TRBD1	TRBV4-1	TRBJ1-5	NA	TGCGCCAGCAGCCCAAGGACAGGGTTTGGTCAGCCCCAGCATTTT	CASSPRTGFGQPQHF
TRBD1	TRBV28	TRBJ1-3	NA	TGTGCCAGCGTAACAGGGGGAACTGGAAACACCATATATTTT	CASVTGGTGNTIYF
NA	TRBV25-1	TRBJ2-7	NA	TGTGCCAGCCCAACCCGGACATTCTACTTC	CASPTRTFYF
NA	TRBV6-4	TRBJ2-3	NA	TGTGCCAGCAGTGACCGGGTCGGCACAGATACGCAGTATTTT	CASSDRVGTDTQYF
NA	TRBV27	TRBJ2-7	NA	TGTGCCAGCAGTGGTAAGTCCTACGAGCAGTACTTC	CASSGKSYEQYF
TRBD1	TRBV2	TRBJ2-1	NA	TGTGCCAGCTTCCTCTTGACAGGGGCGAGTGAGCAGTTCTTC	CASFLLTGASEQFF
TRBD2	TRBV29-1	TRBJ2-5	NA	TGCAGCGTTGTTTTATTACTAGCGGGTGGGGCCCAGTACTTC	CSVVLLLAGGAQYF
NA	TRBV20-1	TRBJ2-3	NA	TGCAGTGCATCGGGGGCAGATACGCAGTATTTT	CSASGADTQYF
NA	TRBV9	TRBJ2-3	once	TGTGCCAGCAGCGTAAGTTCAGGTCTTGATACGCAGTATTTT	CASSVSSGLDTQYF
NA	TRBV7-2	TRBJ2-1	NA	TGTGCCAGCAGCCGAAATCTCGGCAGTGAGCAGTTCTTC	CASSRNLGSEQFF
NA	TRBV19	TRBJ2-1	NA	TGTGCCAGTAGTATACCCGGGGGGCCGCCTGGCAATGAGCAGTTCTTC	CASSIPGGPPGNEQFF
TRBD2	TRBV25-1	TRBJ2-1	NA	TGTGCCAGCAGTGAATGGACTAGATACAATGAGCAGTTCTTC	CASSEWTRYNEQFF
NA	TRBV25-1	TRBJ1-4	NA	TGTGCCAGCAGTGCCTCGGGGGCAACTAATGAAAAACTGTTTTTT	CASSASGATNEKLFF
NA	TRBV6-5	TRBJ1-1	NA	TGTGCCAGCAGTTCCTTGGGCGTATCGAACACTGAAGCTTTCTTT	CASSSLGVSNTEAFF
NA	TRBV20-1	TRBJ1-2	NA	TGCAGTGCTACTACAGGGCCGGAGGCCACCTTC	CSATTGPEATF
NA	TRBV14	TRBJ1-1	NA	TGTGCCAGCAGCCAAGTTTGGTCCACTGAAGCTTTCTTT	CASSQVWSTEAFF
NA	TRBV6-1	TRBJ1-2	NA	TGTGCCAGCAGTGAAAGGGACAACTATGGCTACACCTTC	CASSERDNYGYTF
NA	TRBV7-9	TRBJ1-1	NA	TGTGCCAGCAGCTTAGCGTTGCCGGGCACTGAAGCTTTCTTT	CASSLALPGTEAFF
NA	TRBV7-9	TRBJ1-5	NA	TGTGCCAGCAGCCCGCCGGGGGGGGCTCATCAGCCCCAGCATTTT	CASSPPGGAHQPQHF
NA	TRBV28	TRBJ1-1	NA	TGTGCCAGCAGTTTATCAGGCCTGAACACTGAAGCTTTCTTT	CASSLSGLNTEAFF
NA	TRBV6-1	TRBJ2-5	NA	TGTGCCAGCAGTGTCGAGGCAGGGAGCTCCCAGTACTTC	CASSVEAGSSQYF
NA	TRBV9	TRBJ2-5	NA	TGTGCCAGCAGCGCACAGATTCAAGAGACCCAGTACTTC	CASSAQIQETQYF
NA	TRBV7-6	TRBJ2-3	NA	TGTGCCAGCAGCGCCACCTACCCGGGTACAGATACGCAGTATTTT	CASSATYPGTDTQYF
NA	TRBV10-3	TRBJ1-4	once	TGTGCCGCGAGGGGGGGATATAATGAAAAACTGTTTTTT	CAARGGYNEKLFF
NA	TRBV28	TRBJ1-5	NA	TGTGCCAGCAGTTTAACAGTTAATCAGCCCCAGCATTTT	CASSLTVNQPQHF
NA	TRBV28	TRBJ1-1	once	TGTGCCAGCAGCGCCCTCCGAGGTCTTTACACTGAAGCTTTCTTT	CASSALRGLYTEAFF
NA	TRBV18	TRBJ2-3	NA	TGTGCCAGCTCGCCATCGGATACGCAGTATTTT	CASSPSDTQYF
NA	TRBV21-1	TRBJ2-7	NA	TGTGCCAGCAGCAAAGGAGCGGAGCACTTCTCCTACGAGCAGTACTTC	CASSKGAEHFSYEQYF
TRBD1	TRBV2	TRBJ2-5	NA	TGTGCCAGCAGGGACTCAGGGGGCCTGGAGACCCAGTACTTC	CASRDSGGLETQYF